This entry features one TCR beta chain sequence. This specimen belongs to a study of T cell responses to AZD1222 COVID-19 vaccine. Germline CDR1 reads SGHRS; CDR2 reads YFSETQ. V gave up 0 bases and J gave up 10 bases; unmatched junction bases: 11. The CDR3 runs to 16 residues. The method was immunoSEQ multiplex PCR; TCRdb's version includes in-frame clones alone and lacks a portion of them. The sample lists fewer than 150,000 clones, about 91% seen once, with 9% to 9.5% in the top ten. Sequencing used peripheral blood, obtained 28 days after the second AZD1222 dose. The clonotype was recovered from an adult who received the AZD1222 COVID-19 vaccine. The V and J genes are TRBV5-1 and TRBJ2-1, with TRBD2 matching 9 bases. The CDR3 loop reads CASSLGSVAGVEEQFF. The CDR3 DNA reads TGCGCCAGCAGCTTGGGGTCGGTAGCGGGAGTGGAGGAGCAGTTCTTC.